The present T cell receptor beta chain was sequenced within a study of immune evolution from preneoplasia to lung adenocarcinoma (dated by TCRdb to 2020 to 2022). With regard to the full study: HLA loss of heterozygosity was seen in roughly 6.6%, 14% and 36% of AIS, MIA and ADC lesions, and in no AAH lesions. The study profiled immune contexture across lung adenocarcinoma precursors and invasive adenocarcinoma using immune gene expression, TCR sequencing and multiplex immunofluorescence. Resected precursor lesions (AAH, AIS, MIA) and invasive adenocarcinomas were compared against paired morphologically normal lung tissue. The sample size was set by how many specimens were available, not by a prior power calculation. The immune data were combined with whole exome sequencing and methylation data from the same cohort of nodules. A total of approximately 48 patients with pulmonary nodules who underwent surgical resection were included in the overall cohort. TCR sequencing data came from 50 to 55 patients. According to the study, about 110 samples went through TCR sequencing. POLYSOLVER was used to infer class I HLA alleles from exome data, and LOHHLA was used to detect allele-specific HLA loss.

Patients underwent resection in Japan or China between the mid-2010s and the late 2010s. Two lung cancer pathologists independently confirmed the histologic diagnosis of each case on H&E slides. Macro-dissection after pathologic assessment enriched premalignant or tumor cells for nucleic acid extraction. The AllPrep DNA/RNA FFPE Kit was used to isolate DNA from FFPE tissue. What the authors observed across the whole study: The findings were based on association rather than direct causation, and larger cohorts with long-term follow-up and longitudinal biopsies were deemed needed. Because all patients came from Japan and China, whether the findings apply to Western populations was uncertain. Normal lung had the highest top T cell clone frequencies, and these frequencies appeared to fall progressively from AAH through AIS, MIA and invasive adenocarcinoma. Clonality was highest in normal lung, while later-stage lesions appeared to show lower clonality but higher T cell density and diversity. KRAS-mutant nodules showed the highest T cell clonality compared with EGFR-mutant or double wild-type lesions.

From V the trimming removes 2 bases and from J it removes 5 bases, while the gene matches leave 2 bases of the junction unaccounted for. In the germline V gene, CDR1 corresponds to ENHRY and CDR2 to SYGVKD. Inclusive of the bounding cysteine and phenylalanine, the CDR3 is 13 residues long. Only CDR3 DNA is held: 39 bases, read in frame from base 1. As regards this clone: There is no known antigen for this receptor. There are no base qualities to consult, and no much larger clone falls within one base.

Using the immunoSEQ hsTCRbeta Kit, TCR beta CDR3 regions were sequenced from DNA. The paper's processing steps were these. TCR sequencing data were analysed with the ImmunoSEQ Analyzer. T cell clonality was defined as 1 minus Pielou's evenness, as computed on productive rearrangements. To measure T cell diversity, the inverse Simpson index was applied to productive templates. T cell density was defined as TCR beta template counts normalized to usable DNA, with usable DNA estimated by amplifying and sequencing housekeeping genes. Two-sided Kruskal-Wallis tests were used to compare TCR metrics between histologic stages. Entries here come from immuneACCESS through TCRdb and include only in-frame sequences with V and J called. Some clones fail to appear in such tables; in the studies checked, an unresolved V gene covers under half of the shortfall, and the cause of the remainder is unknown. The DNA was the basis for D and trimming; V, J and clone size are from that table. The sample includes 37,000 or so clones, with about 73% observed a single time. About 6.5% of the sample is in the top ten clones.

The clonotype was recovered from a person between 60 and 70 years old with lung adenocarcinoma. The sequencing input was FFPE invasive lung adenocarcinoma tissue. What the cell subset or site label conveys for this sample: frankly invasive lung adenocarcinoma (ADC). The chain is made from TRBV10-3 and TRBJ1-2; 7 bases in between match TRBD1. CDR3 loop: CAISELTGYGYTF. The nucleotide sequence is given as TGTGCCATCAGTGAGCTGACAGGGTATGGCTACACCTTC.